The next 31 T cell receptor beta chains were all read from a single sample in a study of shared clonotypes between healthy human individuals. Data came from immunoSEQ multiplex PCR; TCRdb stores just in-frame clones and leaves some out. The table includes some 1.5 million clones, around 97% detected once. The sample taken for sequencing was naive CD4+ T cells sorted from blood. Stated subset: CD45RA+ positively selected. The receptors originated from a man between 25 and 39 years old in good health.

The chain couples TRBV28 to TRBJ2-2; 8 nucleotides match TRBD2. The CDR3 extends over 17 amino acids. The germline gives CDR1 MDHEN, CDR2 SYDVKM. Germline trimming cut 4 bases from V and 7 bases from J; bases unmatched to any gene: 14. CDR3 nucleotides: TGTGCCAGCAGTTCCCCCTTAAAGCGGGAGCGGGTCGGGGAGCTGTTTTTT. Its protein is CASSSPLKRERVGELFF.

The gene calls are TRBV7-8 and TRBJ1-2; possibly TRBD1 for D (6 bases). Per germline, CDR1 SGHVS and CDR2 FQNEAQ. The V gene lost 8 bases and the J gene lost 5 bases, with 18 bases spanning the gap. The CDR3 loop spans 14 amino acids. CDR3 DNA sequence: TGTGCCAGCGTTCCCGGGACACTCCTTTATGGCTACACCTTC. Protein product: CASVPGTLLYGYTF.

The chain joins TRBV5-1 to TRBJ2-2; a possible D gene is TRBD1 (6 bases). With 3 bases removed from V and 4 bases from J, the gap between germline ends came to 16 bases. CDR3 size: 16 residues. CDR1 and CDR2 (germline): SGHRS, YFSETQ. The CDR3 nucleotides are TGCGCCAGCAGCTCGACAGGACGAGTAGGCACCGGGGAGCTGTTTTTT. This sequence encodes CASSSTGRVGTGELFF. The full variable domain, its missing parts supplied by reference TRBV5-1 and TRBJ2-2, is KAGVTQTPRYLIKTRGQQVTLSCSPISGHRSVSWYQQTPGQGLQFLFEYFSETQRNKGNFPGRFSGRQFSNSRSEMNVSTLELGDSALYLCASSSTGRVGTGELFFGEGSRLTVL.

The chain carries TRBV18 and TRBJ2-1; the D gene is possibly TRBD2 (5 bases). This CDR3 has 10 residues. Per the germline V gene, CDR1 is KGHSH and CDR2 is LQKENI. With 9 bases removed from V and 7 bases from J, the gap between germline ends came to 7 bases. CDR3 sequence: CASSENEQFF. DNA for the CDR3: TGTGCCAGTAGCGAGAATGAGCAGTTCTTC.

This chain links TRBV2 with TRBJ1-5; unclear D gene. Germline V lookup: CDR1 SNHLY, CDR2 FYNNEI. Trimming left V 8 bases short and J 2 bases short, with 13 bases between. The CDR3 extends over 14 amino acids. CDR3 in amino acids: CASGRLSGNQPQHF. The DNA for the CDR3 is TGTGCCAGCGGAAGGTTATCCGGCAATCAGCCCCAGCATTTT.

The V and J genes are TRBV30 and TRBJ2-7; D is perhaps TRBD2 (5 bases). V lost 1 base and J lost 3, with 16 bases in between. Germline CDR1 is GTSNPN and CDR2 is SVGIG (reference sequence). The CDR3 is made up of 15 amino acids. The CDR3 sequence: CAWSGPVGILYEQYF. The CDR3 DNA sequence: TGTGCCTGGAGTGGCCCCGTCGGGATACTCTACGAGCAGTACTTC.

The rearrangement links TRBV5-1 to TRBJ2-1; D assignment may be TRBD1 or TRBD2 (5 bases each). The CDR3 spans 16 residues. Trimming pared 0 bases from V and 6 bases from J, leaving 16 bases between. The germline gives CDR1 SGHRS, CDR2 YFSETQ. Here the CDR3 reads CASSLVGTTASNEQFF. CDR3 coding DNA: TGCGCCAGCAGCTTGGTTGGGACCACAGCCTCCAATGAGCAGTTCTTC.

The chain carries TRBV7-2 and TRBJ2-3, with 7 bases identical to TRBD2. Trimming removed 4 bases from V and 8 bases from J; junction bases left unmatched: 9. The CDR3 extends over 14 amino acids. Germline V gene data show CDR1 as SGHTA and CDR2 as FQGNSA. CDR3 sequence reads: CASSSKGGPVTQYF. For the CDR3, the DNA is TGTGCCAGCAGCTCCAAGGGAGGGCCGGTTACGCAGTATTTT.

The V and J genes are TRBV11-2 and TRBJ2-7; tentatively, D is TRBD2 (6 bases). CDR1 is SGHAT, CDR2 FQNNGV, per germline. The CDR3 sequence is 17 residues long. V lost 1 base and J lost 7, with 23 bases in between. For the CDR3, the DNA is TGTGCCAGCAGCTTAGTTCCCCTGGGCTTAACGGGAGTGGAGCAGTACTTC. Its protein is CASSLVPLGLTGVEQYF.

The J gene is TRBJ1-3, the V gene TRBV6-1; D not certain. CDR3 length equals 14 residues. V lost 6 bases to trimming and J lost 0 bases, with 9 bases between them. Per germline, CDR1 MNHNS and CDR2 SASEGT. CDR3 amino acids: CASRATTSGNTIYF. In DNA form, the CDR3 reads TGTGCCAGCAGAGCAACGACCTCTGGAAACACCATATATTTT.

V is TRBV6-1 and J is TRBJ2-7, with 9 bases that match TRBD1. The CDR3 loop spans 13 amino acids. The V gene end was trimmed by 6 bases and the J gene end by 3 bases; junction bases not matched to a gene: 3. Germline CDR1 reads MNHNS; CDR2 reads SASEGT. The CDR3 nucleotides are TGTGCCAGCAGAACAGGGGGCGTCTACGAGCAGTACTTC. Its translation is CASRTGGVYEQYF.

This CDR3 reads CASSFVGSGTDTQYF. The CDR3 coding sequence is TGCGCCAGCAGCTTCGTCGGCTCAGGCACAGATACGCAGTATTTT. The V gene is TRBV5-1, the J gene TRBJ2-3; unclear D gene. V lost 2 bases, J lost 1 base, and 11 bases lay in between. CDR3 length: 15 amino acids. Germline V lookup: CDR1 SGHRS, CDR2 YFSETQ.

The CDR3 coding sequence is TGTGCCTGGAGTTTATTGGGGGAGGGTAAGCCCCAGCATTTT. This gives the protein CAWSLLGEGKPQHF. The V gene is TRBV30, the J gene TRBJ1-5, with a possible D match to TRBD1 (5 bases). Trimming removed 2 bases at V and 8 bases at J, with 16 bases between. The CDR3 runs 14 residues. Germline V gene data show CDR1 as GTSNPN and CDR2 as SVGIG (reference sequence).

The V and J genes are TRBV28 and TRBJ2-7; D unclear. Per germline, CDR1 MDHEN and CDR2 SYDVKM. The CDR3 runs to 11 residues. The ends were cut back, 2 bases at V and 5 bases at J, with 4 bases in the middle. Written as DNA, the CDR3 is TGTGCCAGCAGTTTAGAGAACGAGCAGTACTTC. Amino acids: CASSLENEQYF.

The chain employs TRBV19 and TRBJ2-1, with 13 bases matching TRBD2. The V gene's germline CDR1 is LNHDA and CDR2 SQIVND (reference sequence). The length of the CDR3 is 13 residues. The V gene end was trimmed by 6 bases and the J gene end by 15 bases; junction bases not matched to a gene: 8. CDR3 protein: CASRPGTSGKWFF. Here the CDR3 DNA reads TGTGCCAGTAGACCCGGGACTAGCGGGAAGTGGTTCTTC.

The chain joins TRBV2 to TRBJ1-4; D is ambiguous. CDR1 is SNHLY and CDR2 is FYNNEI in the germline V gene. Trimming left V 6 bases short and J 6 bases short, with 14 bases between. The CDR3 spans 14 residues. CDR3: CASRGSGPDEKLFF. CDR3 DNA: TGTGCCAGCAGGGGTTCGGGTCCTGATGAAAAACTGTTTTTT.

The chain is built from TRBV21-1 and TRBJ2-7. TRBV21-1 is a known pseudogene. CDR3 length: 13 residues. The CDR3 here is CASSKGSHYEQYF. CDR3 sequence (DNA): TGTGCCAGCAGCAAGGGGTCTCACTACGAGCAGTACTTC.

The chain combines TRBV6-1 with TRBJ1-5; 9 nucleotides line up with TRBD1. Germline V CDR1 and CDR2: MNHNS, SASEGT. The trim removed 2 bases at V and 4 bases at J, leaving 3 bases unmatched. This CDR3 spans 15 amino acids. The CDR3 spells CASSELGQGNQPQHF. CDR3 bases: TGTGCCAGCAGTGAATTGGGACAGGGAAATCAGCCCCAGCATTTT.

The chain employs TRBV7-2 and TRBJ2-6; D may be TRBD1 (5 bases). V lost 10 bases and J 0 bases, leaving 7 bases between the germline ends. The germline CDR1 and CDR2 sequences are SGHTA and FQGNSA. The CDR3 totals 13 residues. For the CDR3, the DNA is TGTGCCACAGACAGCTCTGGGGCCAACGTCCTGACTTTC. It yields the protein CATDSSGANVLTF.

The CDR3 region has the DNA TGTGCCAGCGGATCGCCGGGGGATACGCAGTATTTT. Amino acid sequence: CASGSPGDTQYF. The chain links TRBV7-9 to TRBJ2-3; D is possibly TRBD2 (5 bases). The CDR3 contains 12 residues. With 8 bases removed from V and 6 bases from J, the gap between germline ends came to 12 bases. The V gene's germline CDR1 is SEHNR and CDR2 FQNEAQ (reference sequence).

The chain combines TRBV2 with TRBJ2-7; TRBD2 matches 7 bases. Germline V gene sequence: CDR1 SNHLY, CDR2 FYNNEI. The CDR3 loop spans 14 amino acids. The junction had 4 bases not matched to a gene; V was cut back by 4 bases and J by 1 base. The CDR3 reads CASSGGRESYEQYF. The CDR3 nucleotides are TGTGCCAGCAGTGGAGGGCGGGAGTCCTACGAGCAGTACTTC.

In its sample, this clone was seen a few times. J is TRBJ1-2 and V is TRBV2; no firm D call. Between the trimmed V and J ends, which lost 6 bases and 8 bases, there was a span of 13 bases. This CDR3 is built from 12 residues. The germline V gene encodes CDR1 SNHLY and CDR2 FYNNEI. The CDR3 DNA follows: TGTGCCAGCAGATGGGATCCGGGAGGCTACACCTTC. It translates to CASRWDPGGYTF. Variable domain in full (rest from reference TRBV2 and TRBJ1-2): EPEVTQTPSHQVTQMGQEVILRCVPISNHLYFYWYRQILGQKVEFLVSFYNNEISEKSEIFDDQFSVERPDGSNFTLKIRSTKLEDSAMYFCASRWDPGGYTFGSGTRLTVV.

CDR3 residues: CASSPQRSGSDEQFF. For the CDR3, the DNA is TGTGCCAGCTCACCACAAAGAAGCGGGAGCGATGAGCAGTTCTTC. V is TRBV18 and J is TRBJ2-1; 8 bases fit TRBD2. The CDR3 consists of 15 residues. From germline, CDR1 is KGHSH and CDR2 LQKENI. Trimming cost V 1 base and J 8 bases; bases outside gene matches: 7.

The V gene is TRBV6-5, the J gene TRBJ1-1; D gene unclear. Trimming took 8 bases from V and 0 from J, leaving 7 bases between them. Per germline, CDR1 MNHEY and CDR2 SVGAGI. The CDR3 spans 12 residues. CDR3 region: CASQGLNTEAFF. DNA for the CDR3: TGTGCCAGCCAAGGTCTGAACACTGAAGCTTTCTTT.

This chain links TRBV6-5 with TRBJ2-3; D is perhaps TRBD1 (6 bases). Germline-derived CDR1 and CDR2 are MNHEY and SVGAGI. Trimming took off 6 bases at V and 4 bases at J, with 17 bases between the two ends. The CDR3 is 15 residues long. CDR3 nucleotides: TGTGCCAGCAGGCAGCCGACAGGTTCGTCAGATACGCAGTATTTT. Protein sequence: CASRQPTGSSDTQYF.

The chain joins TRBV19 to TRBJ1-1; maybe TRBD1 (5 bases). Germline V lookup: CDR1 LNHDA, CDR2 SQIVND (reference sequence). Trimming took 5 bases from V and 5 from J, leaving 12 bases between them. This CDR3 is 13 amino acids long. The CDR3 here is CASSQGGITEAFF. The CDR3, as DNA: TGTGCCAGTAGTCAGGGAGGGATTACTGAAGCTTTCTTT.

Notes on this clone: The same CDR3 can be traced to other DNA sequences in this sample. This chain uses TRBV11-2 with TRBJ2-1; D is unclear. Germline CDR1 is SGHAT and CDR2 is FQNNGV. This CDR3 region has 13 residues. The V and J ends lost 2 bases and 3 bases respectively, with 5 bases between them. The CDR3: CASSLRGYNEQFF. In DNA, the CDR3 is TGTGCCAGCAGCTTACGCGGCTACAATGAGCAGTTCTTC.

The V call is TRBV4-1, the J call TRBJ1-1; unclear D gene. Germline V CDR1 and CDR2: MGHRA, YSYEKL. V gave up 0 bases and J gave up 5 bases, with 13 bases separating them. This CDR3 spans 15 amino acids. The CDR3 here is CASSQEVGLRTEAFF. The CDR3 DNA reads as TGCGCCAGCAGCCAAGAGGTAGGTCTACGAACTGAAGCTTTCTTT.

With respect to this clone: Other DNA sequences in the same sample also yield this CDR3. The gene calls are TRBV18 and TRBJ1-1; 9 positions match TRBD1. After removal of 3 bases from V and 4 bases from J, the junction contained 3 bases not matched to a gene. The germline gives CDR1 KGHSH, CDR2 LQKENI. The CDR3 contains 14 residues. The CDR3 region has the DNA TGTGCCAGCTCACCCGGACAGGGGATCACTGAAGCTTTCTTT. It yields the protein CASSPGQGITEAFF.

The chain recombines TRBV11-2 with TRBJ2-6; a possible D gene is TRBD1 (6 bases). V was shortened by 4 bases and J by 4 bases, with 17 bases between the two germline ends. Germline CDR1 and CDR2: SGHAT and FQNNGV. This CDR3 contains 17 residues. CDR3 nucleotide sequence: TGTGCCAGCAGCTCAGGTGGGGGCCCCGAGGGGGCCAACGTCCTGACTTTC. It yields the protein CASSSGGGPEGANVLTF.

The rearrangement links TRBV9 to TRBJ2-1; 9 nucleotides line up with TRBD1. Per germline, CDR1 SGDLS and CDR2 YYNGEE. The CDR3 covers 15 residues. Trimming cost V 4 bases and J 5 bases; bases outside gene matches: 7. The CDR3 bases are TGTGCCAGCAGCAAACCGGGACAGGGCAACAATGAGCAGTTCTTC. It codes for CASSKPGQGNNEQFF.